This TCR beta chain originates from a study of tumor-infiltrating lymphocytes in primary liver carcinoma. TCR beta cDNA was reverse-transcribed from roughly 0.45 ug of total RNA. The reaction used a constant-region primer and ProtoScript II reverse transcriptase. Employing slightly modified ARM-PCR, three nested multiplex PCR rounds were run, and these gave rise to the TCR beta libraries. The first two PCR rounds, nine to ten cycles each, used TRBV1-TRBV30 forward primers and a C-beta reverse primer. Each CDR3 protein gets one entry after TCRdb re-called the multiplex PCR reads with MiXCR. The table shows about 64,000 distinct CDR3 sequences, with roughly two thirds occurring only once. Study results and caveats: Tumors significantly exceeded blood in top-250-clone fraction (p = 0.039).

RNA and DNA were co-extracted from about 19-30 mg of unsorted bulk tissue. Every tumor sample analyzed contained over 80% viable tumor cells. Turning to this clonotype: Its antigen remains unknown.

V dropped 6 bases and J dropped 3 bases, with 12 bases sitting between them. CDR3 length: 13 amino acids. The source is a man aged 35 to 55 with primary liver carcinoma and hepatitis B virus infection. The chain joins TRBV12-3 or TRBV12-4 to TRBJ2-7, with D perhaps being TRBD1 or TRBD2 (5 bases each). Specimen: liver tumor tissue from sampling region 4. Subset given: tumor region T4, right-lateral pole. The CDR3 sequence is CASSPGRDYEQYF. The CDR3, as DNA: TGTGCCAGCAGCCCGGGACGGGACTACGAGCAGTACTTC.